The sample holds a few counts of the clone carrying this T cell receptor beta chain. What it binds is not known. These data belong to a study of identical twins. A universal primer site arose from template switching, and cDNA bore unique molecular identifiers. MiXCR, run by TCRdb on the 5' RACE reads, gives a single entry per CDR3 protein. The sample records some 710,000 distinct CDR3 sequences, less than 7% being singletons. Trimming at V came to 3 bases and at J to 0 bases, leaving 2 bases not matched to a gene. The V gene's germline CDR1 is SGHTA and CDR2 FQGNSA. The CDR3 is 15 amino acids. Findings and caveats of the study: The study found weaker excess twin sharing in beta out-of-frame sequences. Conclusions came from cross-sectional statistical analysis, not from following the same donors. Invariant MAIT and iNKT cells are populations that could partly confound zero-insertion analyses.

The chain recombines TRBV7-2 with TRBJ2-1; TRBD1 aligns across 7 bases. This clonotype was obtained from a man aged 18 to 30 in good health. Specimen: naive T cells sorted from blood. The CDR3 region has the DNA TGTGCCAGCAGCTTCGCAGGGGGCTCCTACAATGAGCAGTTCTTC. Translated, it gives CASSFAGGSYNEQFF.